This T cell receptor (beta chain) was sequenced during a study of a mutant IDH1 vaccine in newly diagnosed glioma. Study summary: Vaccinations were initiated 4-6 weeks following radiotherapy alone, or were given together with temozolomide cycles.

Time point of the sample: week 35, safety follow-up. All doses held 300 ug of mutant IDH1 20-mer peptide, with topical imiquimod. TCRdb's table, derived via immunoSEQ multiplex PCR, lists solely in-frame clones and lacks some. Seen here are tens of thousands of clones, approximately 81% observed once, and the top ten hold less than 15%. Turning to this clone: As yet, its antigen is unknown.

V gave up 4 bases and J gave up 4 bases; unmatched junction bases: 13. Looked up from germline, CDR1 is SGHRS and CDR2 is YFSETQ. CDR3 length equals 17 residues. This clonotype originated in a man between 18 and 29 years old with glioma. The V gene is TRBV5-1, the J gene TRBJ2-3; TRBD2 aligns across 9 bases. Sequencing was performed on PBMCs, taken from a glioma patient whose treatment included an IDH1 peptide vaccine. This chain's CDR3 is CASSLRSASGVADTQYF. CDR3 coding DNA: TGCGCCAGCAGCCTACGCTCAGCTAGCGGGGTGGCAGATACGCAGTATTTT.